A single sample is the source of the 3 T cell receptor beta chains below, sequenced in a study of cytotoxic CD8 clonotypes in ibrutinib-treated CLL. Data came from immunoSEQ multiplex PCR; TCRdb stores just in-frame clones and leaves some out. The sample holds hundreds of thousands of clones, around 70% seen once. This specimen was PBMCs, taken after 24 months of ibrutinib treatment. All receptors come from a human donor with chronic lymphocytic leukemia.

The CDR3 region has the DNA TGTGCCAGTCGGCCCCCCCGGGAGGGAGGAGGAAACACCATATATTTT. This encodes CASRPPREGGGNTIYF. The chain joins TRBV19 to TRBJ1-3; no firm D call. CDR3 length equals 16 residues. V was pared by 8 bases and J by 4 bases, with 21 bases between. Germline V gene sequence: CDR1 LNHDA, CDR2 SQIVND (reference sequence).

This chain uses TRBV19 with TRBJ1-5, with TRBD1 matching 7 bases. This CDR3 contains 17 residues. Germline V gene sequence: CDR1 LNHDA, CDR2 SQIVND (reference sequence). Trimming took 4 bases from V and 2 from J; bases not matched to a gene: 11. DNA for the CDR3: TGTGCCAGTAGTAAAATGGGCAGGGGGTATGGCAATCAGCCCCAGCATTTT. It encodes CASSKMGRGYGNQPQHF.

The chain combines TRBV7-9 with TRBJ2-4, with D unclear. The germline CDR1 and CDR2 sequences are SEHNR and FQNEAQ (reference sequence). The V gene lost 2 bases and the J gene lost 0 bases, with 17 bases spanning the gap. The CDR3 consists of 18 residues. The CDR3 sequence: CASSLSGGRKLAKNIQYF. DNA of the CDR3: TGTGCCAGCAGCTTAAGTGGCGGAAGAAAACTAGCCAAAAACATTCAGTACTTC.